This TCR beta chain was recorded in a study of T cells in lung cancer brain metastases. Study overall: About 85% of the roughly 20 patients had smoked, with a median of 40 pack-years. Primary and brain metastasis specimens were taken a median approximately 340 days apart.

A note on this clone: The antigen is undetermined.

Sequencing was performed with immunoSEQ multiplex PCR; in TCRdb, only in-frame clones are kept and a portion is missing. The profile shows 2,000 or so clones, about 89% of them singletons. The CDR3 length is 16 residues. Germline assignment: CDR1 MDHEN and CDR2 SYDVKM. Trimming took 3 bases from V and 3 from J; bases not matched to a gene: 9. Study-wide results and caveats: Few clones were shared between paired lesions (mean Morisita 0.23); most were lesion-specific.

The origin of this receptor is a woman aged 45-65 years with non-small cell lung cancer that had spread to the brain. Input material: tumor tissue from a brain metastasis. J is TRBJ2-7 and V is TRBV28, with 9 bases identical to TRBD2. CDR3 in DNA: TGTGCCAGCAGTTTCTGGTTGCGGGAGGGATACTACGAGCAGTACTTC. Translated, it gives CASSFWLREGYYEQYF.